This passage covers 23 T cell receptor beta chains from one sample sequenced in a study of blood T cell repertoires in COVID-19. Profiled with immunoSEQ multiplex PCR; TCRdb holds only in-frame clones, not every one. The sample holds roughly 150,000 clones, 80% seen once. The sample was peripheral blood. The receptor set was obtained from a man between 60 and 75 years old with acute or convalescent COVID-19.

This clone was observed a few times. J is TRBJ2-7 and V is TRBV5-5; TRBD2 matches at 12 bases. Germline-derived CDR1 and CDR2 are SGHKS and YYEKEE (reference sequence). The J segment lost 2 bases and the V segment lost 6 bases, leaving 3 bases of the junction unmatched. This CDR3 has 14 amino acids. The chain's CDR3 is CASTLAGGPYEQYF. CDR3 nucleotides: TGTGCCAGCACCCTAGCGGGAGGGCCCTACGAGCAGTACTTC.

The V and J genes are TRBV2 and TRBJ2-4; D perhaps matches TRBD2 (6 bases). CDR1 SNHLY and CDR2 FYNNEI come from the germline V gene. V was cut by 3 bases and J by 0 bases, with 9 bases left in between. The CDR3 runs 15 residues. CDR3: CASSEREVAKNIQYF. The CDR3 coding sequence is TGTGCCAGCAGTGAGCGGGAAGTAGCCAAAAACATTCAGTACTTC.

This clone was seen just once. CDR3 protein: CATSRSMGSGRGYTF. The DNA for the CDR3 is TGTGCCACCAGCAGATCCATGGGGAGTGGTCGGGGCTACACCTTC. The genes are TRBV15 and TRBJ1-2; D uncertain. Germline assignment: CDR1 LNHNV and CDR2 YYDKDF (reference sequence). Trimming took off 2 bases at V and 8 bases at J, with 18 bases between the two ends. The CDR3 is 15 amino acids.

The rearrangement joins TRBV4-1 to TRBJ2-7; the match to TRBD1 covers 9 bases. This CDR3 contains 14 residues. V lost 4 bases, J lost 6 bases, and 7 bases stayed unmatched. Germline V gene data show CDR1 as MGHRA and CDR2 as YSYEKL. Written as DNA, the CDR3 is TGCGCCAGCAGCCTCCGGGACAGGGAGGCCGAGCAGTACTTC. Translated, it gives CASSLRDREAEQYF.

The rearrangement links TRBV3-1 (or the pseudogene TRBV3-2) to TRBJ2-2; the D gene is possibly TRBD2 (6 bases). The CDR3 loop spans 15 amino acids. The germline gives CDR1 LGHDT, CDR2 YNNKEL (reference sequence). The V end lost 4 bases, the J end lost 4 bases, and 13 bases lay between the germline ends. CDR3 DNA sequence: TGTGCCAGCAGCCCGCTGGGGGGATCCACCGGGGAGCTGTTTTTT. This gives the protein CASSPLGGSTGELFF.

The J gene is TRBJ1-2, the V gene TRBV5-6; perhaps TRBD1 as D (5 bases). The CDR3 loop spans 15 amino acids. Per the germline V gene, CDR1 is SGHDT and CDR2 is YYEEEE. The germline V and J ends were trimmed by 3 bases and 4 bases, with 16 bases remaining between them. The CDR3 DNA reads as TGTGCCAGCAGCTGGGCCTTAGGCCAGGGCTATGGCTACACCTTC. Translating it yields CASSWALGQGYGYTF.

CDR3 loop: CASSERFSGAEQFF. As DNA, the CDR3 is TGTGCCAGCAGTGAAAGATTTAGCGGGGCCGAGCAGTTCTTC. The chain joins TRBV27 to TRBJ2-1, with 8 bases lining up with TRBD2. V was pared by 5 bases and J by 10 bases, with 10 bases of the junction left unmatched. CDR1 is MNHEY, CDR2 SMNVEV, per germline (reference sequence). CDR3 length: 14 residues.

The gene calls are TRBV4-2 and TRBJ1-1, with 9 positions matching TRBD1. The germline V gene has CDR1 LGHNA and CDR2 YNFKEQ. With V trimmed by 2 bases and J by 3 bases, 1 base remained unmatched. CDR3 length: 14 amino acids. For the CDR3, the DNA is TGTGCCAGCAGCCAAACAGGGGGCTACACTGAAGCTTTCTTT. This gives the protein CASSQTGGYTEAFF.

The CDR3 DNA reads TGTGCCAGCAGTTTTCTGGATACGCAGTATTTT. This gives the protein CASSFLDTQYF. The chain employs TRBV12-3 or TRBV12-4 and TRBJ2-3; D gene ambiguous. V lost 3 bases and J 6 bases, leaving 4 bases between the germline ends. This CDR3 comprises 11 residues.

The V and J genes are TRBV24-1 and TRBJ2-1, with D possibly matching TRBD2 (5 bases). Trimming took off 0 bases at V and 6 bases at J, with 11 bases between the two ends. Germline V gives CDR1 KGHDR, CDR2 SFDVKD. This CDR3 has 15 amino acids. The CDR3 DNA sequence: TGTGCCACCAGTGATTTGCACCCAGGAGGCAATGAGCAGTTCTTC. It yields the protein CATSDLHPGGNEQFF.

The table lists this clone with a count of one. The sample has other DNA sequences that encode this CDR3 too. The chain uses TRBV5-1 and TRBJ2-1, with D maybe TRBD2 (5 bases). This CDR3 region has 15 residues. Trimming removed 0 bases from V and 4 bases from J, with 11 bases in between. Germline CDR1 is SGHRS and CDR2 is YFSETQ. The CDR3 region is CASSLDEGSYNEQFF. CDR3 DNA: TGCGCCAGCAGCTTGGATGAGGGCTCTTACAATGAGCAGTTCTTC.

This sequence joins TRBV27 and TRBJ1-1, with no clear D. V was cut by 3 bases and J by 2 bases, with 16 bases left in between. Germline CDR1 MNHEY, CDR2 SMNVEV (reference sequence). CDR3 length equals 16 residues. The CDR3 DNA sequence: TGTGCCAGCAGTTTCTATGGATCTACAGCTAACACTGAAGCTTTCTTT. Translating gives CASSFYGSTANTEAFF.

On this clone itself: Mismatch with germline at one junction end may stem from a read error. The rearrangement joins TRBV6-1 to TRBJ1-5; TRBD1 matches at 9 bases. The germline CDR1 and CDR2 sequences are MNHNS and SASEGT. CDR3 length: 16 amino acids. The CDR3, as DNA: TGTGCCAGCACTGAACAGGGGGCGAGTAGCAATCAGCCCCAGCATTTT. Residues: CASTEQGASSNQPQHF.

The chain uses TRBV7-2 and TRBJ2-5; 7 nucleotides match TRBD2. The germline CDR1 and CDR2 sequences are SGHTA and FQGNSA. V trimming: 4 bases; J trimming: 7 bases; junction bases outside the gene matches: 6. CDR3 length: 13 residues. The CDR3 protein is CASSSGGKMTQYF. CDR3 in DNA: TGTGCCAGCAGCTCCGGGGGGAAGATGACCCAGTACTTC. The entire variable domain, with the rest obtained from reference TRBV7-2 and TRBJ2-5, is as follows: GAGVSQSPSNKVTEKGKDVELRCDPISGHTALYWYRQSLGQGLEFLIYFQGNSAPDKSGLPSDRFSAERTGGSVSTLTIQRTQQEDSAVYLCASSSGGKMTQYFGPGTRLLVL.

J is TRBJ2-7 and V is TRBV28, with D perhaps matching TRBD1 (5 bases). V lost 3 bases and J lost 5, with 11 bases in between. The germline V gene has CDR1 MDHEN and CDR2 SYDVKM. The CDR3 totals 13 residues. In DNA form, the CDR3 reads TGTGCCAGCAGTTTGGACGACAGAAACGAGCAGTACTTC. Translating gives CASSLDDRNEQYF.

The chain joins TRBV6-5 to TRBJ1-1, with D possibly matching TRBD1 (5 bases). There are 14 residues in the CDR3. Germline V lookup: CDR1 MNHEY, CDR2 SVGAGI. The ends were cut back, 6 bases at V and 2 bases at J, with 13 bases in the middle. The CDR3 DNA follows: TGTGCCAGCAGGAAACGACAGATTAACACTGAAGCTTTCTTT. It yields the protein CASRKRQINTEAFF.

The chain employs TRBV30 and TRBJ2-6, with 9 bases fitting TRBD1. This CDR3 contains 17 residues. Germline V gene sequence: CDR1 GTSNPN, CDR2 SVGIG (reference sequence). Germline trimming cut 5 bases from V and 1 base from J; bases unmatched to any gene: 9. CDR3 DNA: TGTGCCTGGCTCCGGGACAGGGCGCCTTCTGGGGCCAACGTCCTGACTTTC. This gives the protein CAWLRDRAPSGANVLTF.

The chain has TRBV4-1 and TRBJ2-1, with 7 bases aligning to TRBD1. The CDR3 length is 16 residues. The germline gives CDR1 MGHRA, CDR2 YSYEKL. The V and J ends lost 0 bases and 4 bases, in that order; junction bases with no gene match: 6. The CDR3 region has the DNA TGCGCCAGCAGCCAAGATCCCGGGGACAGATACAATGAGCAGTTCTTC. Translation: CASSQDPGDRYNEQFF.

This chain links TRBV4-3 with TRBJ2-5; a weak D match, TRBD1 (5 bases). The length of the CDR3 is 14 residues. The V gene's germline CDR1 is LGHNA and CDR2 YSLEER. Trimming removed 0 bases from V and 2 bases from J, with 7 bases in between. The CDR3 sequence is CASSQDRVQETQYF. The DNA of the CDR3 is TGCGCCAGCAGCCAAGACAGGGTTCAAGAGACCCAGTACTTC.

The chain employs TRBV9 and TRBJ2-5, with D tentatively TRBD1 (6 bases). CDR1 and CDR2 (germline): SGDLS, YYNGEE. CDR3 length equals 14 residues. The V end was cut by 4 bases, the J end by 2 bases, with 12 bases between. The CDR3 sequence: CASSPGAAQETQYF. The CDR3 coding sequence is TGTGCCAGCAGCCCAGGGGCCGCACAAGAGACCCAGTACTTC.

This rearrangement joins TRBV11-2 to TRBJ2-5, with D possibly matching TRBD2 (6 bases). Germline CDR1 is SGHAT and CDR2 is FQNNGV. CDR3 length: 15 residues. Trimming stripped 1 base from V and 5 bases from J, with 14 bases between. The CDR3, as DNA: TGTGCCAGCAGCTTAGTACGGGGGAGAGGGGAGACCCAGTACTTC. Amino acids: CASSLVRGRGETQYF.

V usage is TRBV5-6 and J usage is TRBJ1-6; tentatively, D is TRBD1 (6 bases). Germline V gene sequence: CDR1 SGHDT, CDR2 YYEEEE. V lost 0 bases and J lost 4, with 11 bases in between. The CDR3 totals 16 residues. In nucleotides, the CDR3 is TGTGCCAGCAGCTTGGGGACAGCCTTTTATAATTCACCCCTCCACTTT. It codes for CASSLGTAFYNSPLHF.

The chain has TRBV19 and TRBJ1-6; TRBD1 aligns across 8 bases. V lost 6 bases to trimming and J lost 5 bases; unmatched junction nucleotides: 12. This CDR3 comprises 17 residues. The germline V gene has CDR1 LNHDA and CDR2 SQIVND (reference sequence). DNA for the CDR3: TGTGCCAGTAGGGGCCGGGCAGGGGGCGCCCATAATTCACCCCTCCACTTT. Protein sequence: CASRGRAGGAHNSPLHF.